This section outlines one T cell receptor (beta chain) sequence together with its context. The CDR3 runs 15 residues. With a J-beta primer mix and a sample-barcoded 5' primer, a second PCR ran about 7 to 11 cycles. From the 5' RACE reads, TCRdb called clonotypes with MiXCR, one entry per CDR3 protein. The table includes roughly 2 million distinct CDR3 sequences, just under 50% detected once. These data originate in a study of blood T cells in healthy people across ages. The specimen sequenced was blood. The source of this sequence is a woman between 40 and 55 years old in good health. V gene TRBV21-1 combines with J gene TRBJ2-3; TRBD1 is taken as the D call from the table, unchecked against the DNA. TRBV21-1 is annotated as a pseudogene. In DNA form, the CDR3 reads TGTGCCAGCAGCAAGCGAAGCAGGGATACAGATACGCAGTATTTT. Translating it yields CASSKRSRDTDTQYF.